Presented here are 3 T cell receptor beta chains from one specimen sequenced in a study of PD-1 blockade in classical Hodgkin lymphoma (dated by TCRdb to 2018 to 2021). This specimen's time point label, interpreted: cycle 4 day 1 (C4D1), after more than five weeks of nivolumab. Every trial patient had relapsed following autologous stem cell transplantation, and prior brentuximab vedotin exposure was what differed among cohorts A, B and C. The library was obtained by the immunoSEQ multiplex PCR assay. Not all clones reach the TCRdb copy of this immuneACCESS table, which keeps in-frame sequences only. Checked studies attribute under half of the gap to unresolved V genes and leave the rest unexplained. This sample lists tens of thousands of clones; roughly 92% were detected once. Roughly 8% of the sample is held by the ten biggest clonotypes. Sequencing used peripheral blood mononuclear cells (PBMCs), obtained before the fourth cycle of nivolumab. The receptor source for this set is a human donor with classical Hodgkin lymphoma.

The V call is TRBV7-9, the J call TRBJ2-7; 12 bases map to TRBD2. Unmatched junction bases numbered 3, after V lost 4 bases and J lost 2 bases. The CDR3 runs to 15 residues. Germline CDR1 SEHNR, CDR2 FQNEAQ (reference sequence). CDR3 nucleotide sequence: TGTGCCAGCAGCTCGGGACTAGCGGGCCCCTACGAGCAGTACTTC. This translates into CASSSGLAGPYEQYF.

In its sample, this clone was seen once. The CDR3 nucleotides read TGTGCCAGCAGCCAAGATAGGGGGGCAGGCACCGGGGAGCTGTTTTTT. It is translated as CASSQDRGAGTGELFF. The V gene is TRBV14, the J gene TRBJ2-2, with D perhaps TRBD1 or TRBD2 (6 bases each). CDR1 and CDR2 (germline): SGHDN, FVKESK. With 0 bases removed from V and 4 bases from J, the gap between germline ends came to 12 bases. CDR3 length equals 16 residues.

The chain uses TRBV19 and TRBJ2-1, with TRBD2 matching over 7 bases. Germline-derived CDR1 and CDR2 are LNHDA and SQIVND (reference sequence). The CDR3 has 14 amino acids. V lost 6 bases and J lost 3; bases outside the gene matches: 5. Here the CDR3 reads CASRYSGGYNEQFF. The CDR3 DNA reads as TGTGCCAGTAGGTACTCGGGAGGCTACAATGAGCAGTTCTTC.